Listed below are T cell receptor beta chains from one sample, sequenced in a study of blood T cell repertoires in COVID-19. Assay: immunoSEQ multiplex PCR; the TCRdb copy retains only in-frame clones and omits some. Here the sample spans roughly 130,000 clones, roughly 88% being singletons. Source material: peripheral blood. These TCRs come from a man between 60 and 75 years old with active or convalescent COVID-19. The CDR3 runs from the conserved cysteine through the conserved F or W. D genes are given only for firm matches. Clone size is given for some rows only: seen once, a few or many times, or a class if the clone is expanded.

NA	TRBJ2-5	NA	TRBV19	TGTGCCAGTAGCTATGTTCTCTTGGAGACCCAGTACTTC	CASSYVLLETQYF
NA	TRBJ1-5	NA	TRBV6-1	TGTGCCAGCAGTGAACAGGGGTATAGCAATCAGCCCCAGCATTTT	CASSEQGYSNQPQHF
NA	TRBJ2-4	NA	TRBV7-3	TGTGCCAGCAGCCCGTCTGGGGCCGGAGCCAAAAACATTCAGTACTTC	CASSPSGAGAKNIQYF
NA	TRBJ2-1	TRBD2	TRBV9	TGTGCCAGCAGCCCCGTAGGGACTACCTACAATGAGCAGTTCTTC	CASSPVGTTYNEQFF
NA	TRBJ2-1	TRBD1	TRBV28	TGTGCCAGCACCCCCCCGTCTAGGGGGCCGAGGTCTATTGAGCAGTTCTTC	CASTPPSRGPRSIEQFF
few	TRBJ2-3	NA	TRBV11-1	TGTGCCAGCAGCTTAGAGACCCGGGTAGGCACAGATACGCAGTATTTT	CASSLETRVGTDTQYF
NA	TRBJ2-1	TRBD2	TRBV18	TGTGCCAGCTCACCTCGACTAGCGGGAGGACCTTACAATGAGCAGTTCTTC	CASSPRLAGGPYNEQFF
once	TRBJ2-3	NA	TRBV24-1	TGTGCCACCAGTGGGCAGGGGTCAGATACGCAGTATTTT	CATSGQGSDTQYF
NA	TRBJ2-3	TRBD1	TRBV24-1	TGTGCCACCAGCCCGGGACAGTGGGTCACAGATACGCAGTATTTT	CATSPGQWVTDTQYF
once	TRBJ1-2	TRBD1	TRBV27	TGTGCCAGCAGTCCCCGGGGACAGGTTTATGGCTACACCTTC	CASSPRGQVYGYTF
NA	TRBJ2-6	NA	TRBV9	TGTGCCAGCAGCGTAGATTTGGCGGCCGGGGCCAACGTCCTGACTTTC	CASSVDLAAGANVLTF
NA	TRBJ2-7	NA	TRBV4-1	TGCGCCAGCAGCAAAGACGGTTACGAGCAGTACTTC	CASSKDGYEQYF
few	TRBJ2-5	TRBD1	TRBV6-5	TGTGCCAGCAGTTACGGGACAGGGGGCCGAGAGACCCAGTACTTC	CASSYGTGGRETQYF
few	TRBJ1-5	TRBD1	TRBV5-7	TGTGCCAGCAGCTTCGCCCGGGACAGTCATCAGCCCCAGCATTTT	CASSFARDSHQPQHF
NA	TRBJ2-2	NA	TRBV27	TGTGCCAGCAGTTTATACGCGGCAGGGGGGACCGGGGAGCTGTTTTTT	CASSLYAAGGTGELFF
NA	TRBJ2-7	TRBD1	TRBV5-5	TGTGCCAGCAGCGCACGGGACAGGGAGGGCTACGAGCAGTACTTC	CASSARDREGYEQYF
NA	TRBJ1-1	TRBD1	TRBV28	TGTGCCAGCAGTTCCCTCAGGGGGCGGCAGTCTCTTGAAGCTTTCTTT	CASSSLRGRQSLEAFF